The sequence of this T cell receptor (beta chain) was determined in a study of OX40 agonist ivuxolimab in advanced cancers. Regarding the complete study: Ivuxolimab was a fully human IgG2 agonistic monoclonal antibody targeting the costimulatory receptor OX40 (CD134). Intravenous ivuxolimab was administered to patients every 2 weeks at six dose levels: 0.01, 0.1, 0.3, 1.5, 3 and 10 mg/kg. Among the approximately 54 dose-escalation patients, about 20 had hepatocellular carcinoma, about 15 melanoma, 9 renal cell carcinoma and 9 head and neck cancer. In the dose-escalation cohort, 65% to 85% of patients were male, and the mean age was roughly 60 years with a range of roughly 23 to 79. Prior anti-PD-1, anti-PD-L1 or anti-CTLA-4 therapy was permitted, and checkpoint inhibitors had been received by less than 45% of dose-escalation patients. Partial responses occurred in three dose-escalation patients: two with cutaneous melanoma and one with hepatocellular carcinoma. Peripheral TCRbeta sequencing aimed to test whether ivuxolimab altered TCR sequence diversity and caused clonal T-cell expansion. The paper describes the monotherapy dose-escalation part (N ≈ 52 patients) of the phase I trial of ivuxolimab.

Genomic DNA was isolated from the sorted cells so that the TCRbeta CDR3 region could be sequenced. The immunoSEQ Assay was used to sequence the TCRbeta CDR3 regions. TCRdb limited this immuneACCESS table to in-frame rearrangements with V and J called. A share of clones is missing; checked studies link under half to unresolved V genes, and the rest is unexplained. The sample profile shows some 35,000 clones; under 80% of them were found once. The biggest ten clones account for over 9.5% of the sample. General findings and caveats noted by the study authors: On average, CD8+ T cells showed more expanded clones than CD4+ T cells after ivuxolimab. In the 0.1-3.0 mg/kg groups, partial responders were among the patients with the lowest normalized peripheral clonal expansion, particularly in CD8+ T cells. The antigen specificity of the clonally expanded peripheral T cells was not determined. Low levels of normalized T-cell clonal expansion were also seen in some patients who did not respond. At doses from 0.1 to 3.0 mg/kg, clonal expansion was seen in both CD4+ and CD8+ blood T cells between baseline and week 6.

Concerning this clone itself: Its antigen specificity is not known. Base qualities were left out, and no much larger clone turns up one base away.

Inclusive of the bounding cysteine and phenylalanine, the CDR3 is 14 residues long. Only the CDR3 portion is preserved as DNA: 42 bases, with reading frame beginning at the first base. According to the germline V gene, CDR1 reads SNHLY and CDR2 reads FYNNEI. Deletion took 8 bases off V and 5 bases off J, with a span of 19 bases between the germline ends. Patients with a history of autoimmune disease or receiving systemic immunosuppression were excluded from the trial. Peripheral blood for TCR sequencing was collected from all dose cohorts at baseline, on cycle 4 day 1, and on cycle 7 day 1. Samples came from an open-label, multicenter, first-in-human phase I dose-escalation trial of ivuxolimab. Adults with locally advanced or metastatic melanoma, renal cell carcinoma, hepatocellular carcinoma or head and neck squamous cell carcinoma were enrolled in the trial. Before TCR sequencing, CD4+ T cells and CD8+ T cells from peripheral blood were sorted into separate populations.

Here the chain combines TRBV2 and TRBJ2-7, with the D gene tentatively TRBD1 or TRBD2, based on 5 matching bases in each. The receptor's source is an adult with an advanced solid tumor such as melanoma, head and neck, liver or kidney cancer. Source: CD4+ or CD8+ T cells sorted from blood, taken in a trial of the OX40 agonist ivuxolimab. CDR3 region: CASGNNGGPNEQYF. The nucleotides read TGTGCCAGCGGAAACAATGGGGGACCGAACGAGCAGTACTTC.